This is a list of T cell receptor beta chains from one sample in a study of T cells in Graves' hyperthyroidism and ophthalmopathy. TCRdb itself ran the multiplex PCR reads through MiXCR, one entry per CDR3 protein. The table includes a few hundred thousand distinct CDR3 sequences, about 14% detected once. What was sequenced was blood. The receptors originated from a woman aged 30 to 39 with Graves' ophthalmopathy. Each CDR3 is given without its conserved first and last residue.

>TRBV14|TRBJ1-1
ASSQARGVNTEAF
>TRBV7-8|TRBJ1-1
ASSPRYTEAF
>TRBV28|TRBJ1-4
ASSDRGFNEKLF
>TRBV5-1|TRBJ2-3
ASSSYSTGRTDTQY
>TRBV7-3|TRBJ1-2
ASSLLYWGHYGYT
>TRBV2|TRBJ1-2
ASSEEANPNYGYT
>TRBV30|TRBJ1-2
AWSGGGEGYYGYT
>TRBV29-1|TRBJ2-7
SVEVGSGTGVYEQY
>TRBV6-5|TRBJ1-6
ASSYTSSYNSPLH
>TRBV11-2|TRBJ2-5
ASSLAGGPGTQY
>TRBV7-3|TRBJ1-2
ASSLTQGRGYT
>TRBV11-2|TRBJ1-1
ASSLVVGTEAF
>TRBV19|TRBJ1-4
ASSIMGGQRGNEKLF
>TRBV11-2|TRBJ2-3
ASSSTKTLTDTQY
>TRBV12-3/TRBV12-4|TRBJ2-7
ASSLGIQGYEQY